This entry is about one TCR beta chain. Its matching antigen is unknown. V was clipped by 1 base and J by 5 bases, with 8 bases between them. The CDR3 sequence is 12 residues long. The germline V gene has CDR1 SQVTM and CDR2 ANQGSEA. Measured with immunoSEQ multiplex PCR; TCRdb has only the in-frame clones, and not every one. The sample has approximately 160,000 clones; around 90% are singletons. The sample comes from a study of T cell responses to AZD1222 COVID-19 vaccine. Overall study results and limits: The sample set comprised mostly white British donors with more females, and clonal diversity was possibly underestimated. Breadth and depth of Spike-specific TCRs rose after two AZD1222 doses.

This material consisted of peripheral blood, taken 28 days after the second AZD1222 dose. The chain links TRBV29-1 to TRBJ1-2, with no clear D. The source of this sequence is an adult who received the AZD1222 COVID-19 vaccine. Written as DNA, the CDR3 is TGCAGCGTTGAAGGCCCTGGGTATGGCTACACCTTC. This sequence encodes CSVEGPGYGYTF.